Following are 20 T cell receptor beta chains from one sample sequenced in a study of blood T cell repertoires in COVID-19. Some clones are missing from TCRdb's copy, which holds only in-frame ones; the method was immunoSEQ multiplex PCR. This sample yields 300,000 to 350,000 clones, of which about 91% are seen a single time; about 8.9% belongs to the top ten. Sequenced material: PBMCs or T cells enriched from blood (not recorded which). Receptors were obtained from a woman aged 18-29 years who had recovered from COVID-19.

This CDR3 is CASRTGQGNNSPLHF. CDR3 DNA: TGTGCCAGCAGGACCGGACAGGGCAATAATTCACCCCTCCACTTT. This chain connects TRBV5-4 to TRBJ1-6; 8 bases are a match to TRBD1. V dropped 5 bases and J dropped 5; count of bases not matched to a gene: 6. CDR3 length: 15 amino acids. CDR1 is SGHNT, CDR2 YYREEE, per germline (reference sequence).

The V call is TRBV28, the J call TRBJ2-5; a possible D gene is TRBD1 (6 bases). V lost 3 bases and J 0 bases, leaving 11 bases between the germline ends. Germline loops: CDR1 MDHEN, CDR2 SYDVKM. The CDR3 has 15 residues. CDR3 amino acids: CASSFRDTNQETQYF. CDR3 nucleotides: TGTGCCAGCAGTTTCCGGGACACCAACCAAGAGACCCAGTACTTC.

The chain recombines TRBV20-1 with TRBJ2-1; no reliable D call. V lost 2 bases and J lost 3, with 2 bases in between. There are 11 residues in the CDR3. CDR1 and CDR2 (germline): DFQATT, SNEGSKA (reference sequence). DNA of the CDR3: TGCAGTGCTAGACGCTACAATGAGCAGTTCTTC. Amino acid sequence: CSARRYNEQFF.

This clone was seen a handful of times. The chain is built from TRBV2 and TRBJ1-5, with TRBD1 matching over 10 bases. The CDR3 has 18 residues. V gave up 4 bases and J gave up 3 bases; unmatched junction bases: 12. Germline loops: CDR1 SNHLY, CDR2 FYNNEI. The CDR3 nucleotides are TGTGCCAGCAGTGGCGTCCCGGGACAGGGGAGCCCCAATCAGCCCCAGCATTTT. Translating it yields CASSGVPGQGSPNQPQHF.

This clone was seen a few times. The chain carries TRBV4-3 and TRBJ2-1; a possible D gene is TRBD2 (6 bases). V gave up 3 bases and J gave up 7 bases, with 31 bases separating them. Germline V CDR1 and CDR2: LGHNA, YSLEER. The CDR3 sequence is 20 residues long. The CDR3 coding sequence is TGCGCCAGCAGCCATGGACCCCGATGGACTAATCGCCCTCGTCTGAATGAGCAGTTCTTC. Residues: CASSHGPRWTNRPRLNEQFF.

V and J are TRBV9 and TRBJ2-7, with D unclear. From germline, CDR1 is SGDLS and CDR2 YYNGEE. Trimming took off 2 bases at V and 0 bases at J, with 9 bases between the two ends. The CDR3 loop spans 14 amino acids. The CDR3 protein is CASSVNQDSYEQYF. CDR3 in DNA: TGTGCCAGCAGCGTTAACCAGGACTCCTACGAGCAGTACTTC.

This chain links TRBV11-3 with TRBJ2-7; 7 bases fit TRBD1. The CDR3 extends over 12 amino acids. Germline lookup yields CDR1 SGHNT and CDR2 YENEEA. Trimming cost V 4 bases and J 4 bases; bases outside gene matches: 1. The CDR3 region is CASSYRGYEQYF. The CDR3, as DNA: TGTGCCAGCAGCTACAGGGGTTACGAGCAGTACTTC. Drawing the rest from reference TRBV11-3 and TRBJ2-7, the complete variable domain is EAGVVQSPRYKIIEKKQPVAFWCNPISGHNTLYWYLQNLGQGPELLIRYENEEAVDDSQLPKDRFSAERLKGVDSTLKIQPAELGDSAVYLCASSYRGYEQYFGPGTRLTVT.

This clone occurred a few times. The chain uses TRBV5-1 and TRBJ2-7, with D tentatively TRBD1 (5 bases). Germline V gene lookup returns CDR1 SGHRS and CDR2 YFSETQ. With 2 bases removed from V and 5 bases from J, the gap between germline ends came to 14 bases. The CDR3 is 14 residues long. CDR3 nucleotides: TGCGCCAGCAGCTTTGCGCAGGGTGAAAACGAGCAGTACTTC. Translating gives CASSFAQGENEQYF.

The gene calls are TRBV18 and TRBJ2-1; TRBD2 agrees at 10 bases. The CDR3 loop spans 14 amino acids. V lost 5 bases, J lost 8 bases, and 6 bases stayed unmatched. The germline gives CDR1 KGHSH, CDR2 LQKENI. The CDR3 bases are TGTGCCAGCTCATCAGCGGGAGGGCCCTATGAGCAGTTCTTC. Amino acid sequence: CASSSAGGPYEQFF. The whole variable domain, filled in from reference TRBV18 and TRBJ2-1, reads NAGVMQNPRHLVRRRGQEARLRCSPMKGHSHVYWYRQLPEEGLKFMVYLQKENIIDESGMPKERFSAEFPKEGPSILRIQQVVRGDSAAYFCASSSAGGPYEQFFGPGTRLTVL.

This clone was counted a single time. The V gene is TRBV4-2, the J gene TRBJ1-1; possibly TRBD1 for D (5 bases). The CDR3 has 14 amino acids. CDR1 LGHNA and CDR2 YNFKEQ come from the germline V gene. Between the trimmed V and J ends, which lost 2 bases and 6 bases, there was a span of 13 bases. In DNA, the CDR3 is TGTGCCAGCAGCCAAAAACGGGGGTGGGCTGAAGCTTTCTTT. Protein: CASSQKRGWAEAFF.

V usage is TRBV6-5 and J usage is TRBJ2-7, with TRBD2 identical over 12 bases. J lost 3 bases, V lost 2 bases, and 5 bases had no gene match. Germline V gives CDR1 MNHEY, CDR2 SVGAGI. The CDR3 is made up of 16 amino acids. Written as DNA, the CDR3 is TGTGCCAGCAGTTACACCGGACTAGCGGGGAACTACGAGCAGTACTTC. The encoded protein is CASSYTGLAGNYEQYF.

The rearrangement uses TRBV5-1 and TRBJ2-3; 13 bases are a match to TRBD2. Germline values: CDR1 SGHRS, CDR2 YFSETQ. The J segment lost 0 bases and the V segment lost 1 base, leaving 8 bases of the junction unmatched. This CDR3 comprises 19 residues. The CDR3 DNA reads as TGCGCCAGCAGCTTGCCCGGGACTAGCGGGGTCCTCAGCACAGATACGCAGTATTTT. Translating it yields CASSLPGTSGVLSTDTQYF.

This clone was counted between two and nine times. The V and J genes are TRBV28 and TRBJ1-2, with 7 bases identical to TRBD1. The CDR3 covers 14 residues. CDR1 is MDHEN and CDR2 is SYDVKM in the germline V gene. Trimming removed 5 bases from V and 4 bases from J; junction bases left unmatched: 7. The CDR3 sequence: CASSQPGTAYGYTF. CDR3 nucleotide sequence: TGTGCCAGCAGTCAGCCCGGGACAGCCTATGGCTACACCTTC.

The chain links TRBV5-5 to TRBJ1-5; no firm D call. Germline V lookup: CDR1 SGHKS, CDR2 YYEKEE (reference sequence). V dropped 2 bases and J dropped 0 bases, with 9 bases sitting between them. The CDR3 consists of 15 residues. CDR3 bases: TGTGCCAGCAGCTTAATCGTCTATAGCAATCAGCCCCAGCATTTT. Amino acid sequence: CASSLIVYSNQPQHF.

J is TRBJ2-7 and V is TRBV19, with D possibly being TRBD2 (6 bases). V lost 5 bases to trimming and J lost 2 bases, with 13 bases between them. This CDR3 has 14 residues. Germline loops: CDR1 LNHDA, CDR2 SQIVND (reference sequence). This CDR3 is CASSSGLLAYEQYF. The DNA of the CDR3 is TGTGCCAGTAGTTCGGGACTTTTAGCCTACGAGCAGTACTTC.

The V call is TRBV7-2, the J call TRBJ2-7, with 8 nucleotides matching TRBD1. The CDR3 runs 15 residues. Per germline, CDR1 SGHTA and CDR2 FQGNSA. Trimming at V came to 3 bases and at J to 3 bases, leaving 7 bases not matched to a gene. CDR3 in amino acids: CASSFLGQGFYEQYF. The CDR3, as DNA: TGTGCCAGCAGCTTCCTTGGACAGGGTTTCTACGAGCAGTACTTC. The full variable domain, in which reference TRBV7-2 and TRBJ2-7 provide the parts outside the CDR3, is GAGVSQSPSNKVTEKGKDVELRCDPISGHTALYWYRQSLGQGLEFLIYFQGNSAPDKSGLPSDRFSAERTGGSVSTLTIQRTQQEDSAVYLCASSFLGQGFYEQYFGPGTRLTVT.

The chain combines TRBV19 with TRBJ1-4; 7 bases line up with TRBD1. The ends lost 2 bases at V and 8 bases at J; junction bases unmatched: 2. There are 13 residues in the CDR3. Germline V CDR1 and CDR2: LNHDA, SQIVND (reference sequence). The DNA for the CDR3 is TGTGCCAGTAGTATACAGGGGGGCGAAAAACTGTTTTTT. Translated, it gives CASSIQGGEKLFF.

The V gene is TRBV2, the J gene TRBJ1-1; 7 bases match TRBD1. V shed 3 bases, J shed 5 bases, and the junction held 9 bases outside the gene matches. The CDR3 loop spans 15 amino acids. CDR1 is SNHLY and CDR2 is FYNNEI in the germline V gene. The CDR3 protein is CASSEGTALRTEAFF. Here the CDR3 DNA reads TGTGCCAGCAGTGAGGGGACAGCATTGAGGACTGAAGCTTTCTTT.

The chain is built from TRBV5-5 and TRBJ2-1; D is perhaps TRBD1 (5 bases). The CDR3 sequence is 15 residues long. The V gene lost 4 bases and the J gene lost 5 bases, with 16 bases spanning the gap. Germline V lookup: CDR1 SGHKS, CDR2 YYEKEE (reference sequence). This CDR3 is CASSPRSQGNNEQFF. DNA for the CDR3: TGTGCCAGCAGCCCAAGGTCCCAGGGAAACAATGAGCAGTTCTTC.

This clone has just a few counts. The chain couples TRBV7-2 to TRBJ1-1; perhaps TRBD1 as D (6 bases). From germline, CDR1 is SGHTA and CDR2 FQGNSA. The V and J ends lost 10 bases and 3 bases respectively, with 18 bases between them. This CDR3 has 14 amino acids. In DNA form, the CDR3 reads TGTGCCACCAACCTGGGGGCGATGGACACTGAAGCTTTCTTT. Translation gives CATNLGAMDTEAFF.